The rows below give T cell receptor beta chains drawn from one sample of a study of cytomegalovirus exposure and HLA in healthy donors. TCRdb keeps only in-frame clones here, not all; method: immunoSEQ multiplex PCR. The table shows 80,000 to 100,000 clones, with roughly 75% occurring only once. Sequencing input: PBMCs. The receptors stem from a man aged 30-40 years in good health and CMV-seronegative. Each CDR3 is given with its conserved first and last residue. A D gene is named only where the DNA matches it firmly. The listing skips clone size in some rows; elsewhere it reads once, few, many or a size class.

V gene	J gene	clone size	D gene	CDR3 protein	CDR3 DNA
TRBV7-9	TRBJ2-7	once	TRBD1	CASSLDSGTGSAEYF	TGTGCCAGCAGCTTAGACTCCGGGACAGGGTCGGCGGAGTACTTC
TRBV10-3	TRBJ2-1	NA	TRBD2	CAISFLAGGTYNEQFF	TGTGCCATCAGTTTTCTAGCGGGAGGAACCTACAATGAGCAGTTCTTC
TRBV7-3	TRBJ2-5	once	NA	CASSLMPGQETQYF	TGTGCCAGCAGCTTAATGCCGGGGCAAGAGACCCAGTACTTC
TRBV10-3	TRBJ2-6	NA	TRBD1	CAISVEQGVSSGANVLTF	TGTGCCATCAGTGTAGAACAGGGGGTAAGCTCTGGGGCCAACGTCCTGACTTTC
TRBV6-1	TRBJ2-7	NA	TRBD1	CASSASGTGSYEQYF	TGTGCCAGCAGTGCATCCGGGACAGGCTCCTACGAGCAGTACTTC
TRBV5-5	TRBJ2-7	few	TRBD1	CASSRDSLGQYF	TGTGCCAGCAGCCGGGACAGCCTCGGGCAGTACTTC
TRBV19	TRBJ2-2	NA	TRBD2	CASSIILAGPGELFF	TGTGCCAGTAGTATAATTTTAGCGGGTCCCGGGGAGCTGTTTTTT
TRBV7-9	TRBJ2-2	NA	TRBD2	CASSPLVLAGVFPGELFF	TGTGCCAGCAGCCCGTTAGTACTAGCGGGAGTGTTTCCCGGGGAGCTGTTTTTT
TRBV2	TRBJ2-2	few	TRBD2	CASISGRRTGELFF	TGTGCCAGCATTAGCGGGAGACGTACCGGGGAGCTGTTTTTT
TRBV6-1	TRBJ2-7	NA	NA	CASSRERSYEQYF	TGTGCCAGCAGTCGAGAGCGATCCTACGAGCAGTACTTC
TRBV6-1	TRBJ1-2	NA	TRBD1	CASSELTGGRGGYTF	TGTGCCAGCAGTGAATTGACAGGGGGGAGAGGAGGCTACACCTTC